Listed below are T cell receptor beta chains from one sample, sequenced in a study of T cell repertoires in ileal Crohn's disease. TCRdb keeps only in-frame clones here, not all; method: immunoSEQ multiplex PCR. This table has 2,000 to 2,500 clones, about three fifths appearing once. The sequenced sample consisted of ileal tissue. These receptors were taken from an adult with Crohn's disease. Both conserved end residues are trimmed from each CDR3. Fields, in order: V gene, clone size, J gene, D gene, CDR3 protein. D genes are given only for firm matches. Some rows mark clone size as missing; the rest say once, few, many or name a class of expanded clone.

TRBV5-1	.	TRBJ1-3	TRBD1	ASSFQGQGNTIY
TRBV6-6	.	TRBJ1-1	TRBD1	ASSPQGAGTEAF
TRBV5-1	.	TRBJ1-6	.	ASSEQGDSPLH
TRBV4-1	.	TRBJ2-1	.	ASSQDWRDNEQF
TRBV6-1	.	TRBJ2-7	TRBD1	ASSGTADYEQY
TRBV7-8	few	TRBJ2-7	TRBD1	ASSLVTGGAYEQY
TRBV5-1	.	TRBJ1-1	.	ASSLGPQGEGGYQAF
TRBV19	.	TRBJ2-5	TRBD2	ASSPGWGPGLASVETQY
TRBV5-4	.	TRBJ1-1	.	ASSSNFRPNTEAF
TRBV7-8	.	TRBJ1-5	.	ASSLDGGSNQPQH
TRBV4-2	few	TRBJ2-7	TRBD2	ASSQVLSGGQTTYEQY
TRBV5-6	once	.	.	ASSLGGAGNEQY
TRBV5-1	few	TRBJ2-1	TRBD2	ASSRVLGEGNEQF
TRBV7-2	.	TRBJ2-2	TRBD1	ASSFGQGVTGELF
TRBV28	large	TRBJ1-2	TRBD1	ASSSSGTGRNGYT
TRBV5-1	.	TRBJ1-2	.	ASSSLTGTYGYT
TRBV5-1	.	TRBJ2-2	TRBD2	ASSLEGLRNTGELF
TRBV19	.	TRBJ1-1	TRBD1	ASSIRTGRFTEAF
TRBV6-1	.	TRBJ1-2	.	ASNPTGTYGYT
TRBV6-5	.	TRBJ2-5	.	ASSLHLTAEETQY
TRBV5-6	few	TRBJ2-7	TRBD2	ASSALLAGAAYEQY
TRBV28	once	TRBJ1-5	.	ASSLRQVEKPQH
TRBV5-4	.	.	.	ASSLHRGGSYEQY
TRBV10-2	.	TRBJ1-1	TRBD1	ASSEAGGVTTEAF
TRBV2	.	TRBJ1-5	.	ASSEGPSQPQH
TRBV30	.	TRBJ1-6	TRBD1	AWTDGQGANSPLH
TRBV6-6	few	TRBJ2-1	TRBD2	ASSYPLAGGRNEQF
TRBV30	few	TRBJ2-3	TRBD2	AWGRLAGVSDTQY
TRBV18	.	TRBJ2-2	TRBD1	ASSPTRQGANTGELF
TRBV7-7	.	TRBJ2-1	TRBD1	ASSPRTGSNEQF
TRBV7-9	.	TRBJ2-1	TRBD2	ASSPRGREGYNEQF